This T cell receptor beta chain was retrieved from a study of OX40 agonist ivuxolimab in advanced cancers. The wider study: A mean age of around 63 years, range roughly 20 to 80, was recorded, and over 65% were male.

Blood specimens came from baseline, cycle 4 day 1, and cycle 7 day 1. A remark on this clone: What it recognizes is unknown.

Data came from immunoSEQ multiplex PCR; TCRdb stores just in-frame clones and leaves some out. The table has roughly 70,000 clones, about 85% seen once. The CDR3 is 15 residues long. V was clipped by 1 base and J by 7 bases, with 14 bases between them. Germline values: CDR1 SGHAT, CDR2 FQNNGV. Findings of the study overall: Determination of antigen specificity was not performed for the expanded peripheral T cells.

The clonotype was recovered from an adult with an advanced solid tumor such as melanoma, head and neck, liver or kidney cancer. The specimen was CD4+ or CD8+ T cells sorted from blood, collected in a trial of the OX40 agonist ivuxolimab. The genes are TRBV11-2 and TRBJ1-5, with D perhaps TRBD1 (6 bases). This CDR3 reads CASSLGNREGQPQHF. The CDR3 bases are TGTGCCAGCAGCTTAGGCAACAGGGAGGGGCAGCCCCAGCATTTT.